This T cell receptor (beta chain) was profiled in a study of radiation and T cells in renal cell carcinoma. Germline CDR1 and CDR2: MNHNY and SVGAGI (reference sequence). Trimming removed 7 bases at V and 1 base at J, with 11 bases between. This CDR3 is built from 15 residues. Data came from immunoSEQ multiplex PCR; TCRdb stores just in-frame clones and leaves some out. The sample gives 100,000 to 150,000 clones, roughly four fifths of which show up once; approximately 5% is in the top ten. The time point: blood 2 weeks post-SBRT. The treatment was: 15 Gy SBRT to primary tumor, nephrectomy 4 weeks later.

Source: blood, taken from a patient whose treatment included radiotherapy and nephrectomy. The J gene is TRBJ2-6, the V gene TRBV6-6; D is ambiguous. The clonotype was recovered from a man in his forties or fifties with renal cell carcinoma. The CDR3: CASTPRVSGANVLTF. Here the CDR3 DNA reads TGTGCCAGCACCCCTCGGGTATCTGGGGCCAACGTCCTGACTTTC.